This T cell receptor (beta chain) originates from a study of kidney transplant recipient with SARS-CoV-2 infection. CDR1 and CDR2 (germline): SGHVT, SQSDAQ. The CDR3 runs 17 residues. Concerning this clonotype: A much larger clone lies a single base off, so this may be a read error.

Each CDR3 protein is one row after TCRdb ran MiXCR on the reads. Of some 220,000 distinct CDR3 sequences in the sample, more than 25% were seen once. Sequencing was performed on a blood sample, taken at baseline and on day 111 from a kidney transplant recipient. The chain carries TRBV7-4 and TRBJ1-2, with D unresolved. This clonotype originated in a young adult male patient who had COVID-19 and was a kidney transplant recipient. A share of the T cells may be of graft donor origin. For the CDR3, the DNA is TGTGCCGGCAGCCGGGGTTTTTCAGCTCGAAAGACCTATGGCTACACCTTC. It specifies CAGSRGFSARKTYGYTF.